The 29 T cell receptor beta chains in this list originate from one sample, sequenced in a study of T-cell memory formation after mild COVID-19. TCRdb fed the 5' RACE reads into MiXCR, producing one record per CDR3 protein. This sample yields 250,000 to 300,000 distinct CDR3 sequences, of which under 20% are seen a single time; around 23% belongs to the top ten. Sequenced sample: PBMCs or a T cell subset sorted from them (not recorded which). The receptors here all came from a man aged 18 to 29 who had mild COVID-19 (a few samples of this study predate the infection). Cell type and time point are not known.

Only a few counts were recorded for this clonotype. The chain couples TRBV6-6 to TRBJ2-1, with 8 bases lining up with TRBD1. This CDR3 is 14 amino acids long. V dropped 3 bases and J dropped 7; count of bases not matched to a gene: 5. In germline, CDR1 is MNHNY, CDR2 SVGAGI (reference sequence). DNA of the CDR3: TGTGCCAGCAGTTATGCGAGGACAGGGAATGAGCAGTTCTTC. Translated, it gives CASSYARTGNEQFF.

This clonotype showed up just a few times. In DNA form, the CDR3 reads TGTGCCAGCAGCCAAGTTCACGGCGTTACAGGGGGTAATGAGCAGTTCTTC. As protein: CASSQVHGVTGGNEQFF. This rearrangement joins TRBV4-2 to TRBJ2-1, with TRBD1 identical over 8 bases. CDR1 and CDR2 from the germline V gene are LGHNA and YNFKEQ. The trim removed 1 base at V and 7 bases at J, leaving 12 bases unmatched. The CDR3 has 17 amino acids.

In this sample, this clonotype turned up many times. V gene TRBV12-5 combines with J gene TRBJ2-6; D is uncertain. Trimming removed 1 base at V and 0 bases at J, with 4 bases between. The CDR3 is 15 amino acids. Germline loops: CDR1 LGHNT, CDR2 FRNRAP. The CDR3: CASGLGHSGANVLTF. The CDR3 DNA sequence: TGTGCTAGTGGTTTGGGACACTCTGGGGCCAACGTCCTGACTTTC. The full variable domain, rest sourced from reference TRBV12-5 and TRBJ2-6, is DARVTQTPRHKVTEMGQEVTMRCQPILGHNTVFWYRQTMMQGLELLAYFRNRAPLDDSGMPKDRFSAEMPDATLATLKIQPSEPRDSAVYFCASGLGHSGANVLTFGAGSRLTVL.

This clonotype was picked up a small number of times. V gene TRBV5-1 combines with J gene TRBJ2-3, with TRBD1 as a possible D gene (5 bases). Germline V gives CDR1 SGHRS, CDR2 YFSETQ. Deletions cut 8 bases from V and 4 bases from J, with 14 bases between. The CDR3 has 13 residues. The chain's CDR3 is CASSTQGADTQYF. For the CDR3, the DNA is TGCGCCAGTTCTACGCAGGGTGCAGATACGCAGTATTTT.

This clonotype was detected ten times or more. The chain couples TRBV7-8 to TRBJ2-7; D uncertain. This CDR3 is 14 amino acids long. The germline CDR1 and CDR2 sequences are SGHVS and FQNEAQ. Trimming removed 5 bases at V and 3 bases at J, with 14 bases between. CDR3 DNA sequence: TGTGCCAGCAGCACCAGGACGGGCTACTACGAGCAGTACGTC. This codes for CASSTRTGYYEQYV.

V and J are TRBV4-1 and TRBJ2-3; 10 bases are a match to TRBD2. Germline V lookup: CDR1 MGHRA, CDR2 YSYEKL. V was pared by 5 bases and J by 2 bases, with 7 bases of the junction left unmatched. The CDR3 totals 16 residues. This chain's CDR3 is CASSTLAGGPTDTQYF. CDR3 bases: TGCGCCAGCAGCACCTTAGCGGGGGGACCCACAGATACGCAGTATTTT.

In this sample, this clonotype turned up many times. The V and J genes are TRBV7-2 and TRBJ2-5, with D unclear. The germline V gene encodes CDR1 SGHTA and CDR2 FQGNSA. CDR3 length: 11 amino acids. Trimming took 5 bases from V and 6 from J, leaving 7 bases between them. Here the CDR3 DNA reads TGTGCCAGCAGCCCTTGGAAGACCCAGTACTTC. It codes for CASSPWKTQYF.

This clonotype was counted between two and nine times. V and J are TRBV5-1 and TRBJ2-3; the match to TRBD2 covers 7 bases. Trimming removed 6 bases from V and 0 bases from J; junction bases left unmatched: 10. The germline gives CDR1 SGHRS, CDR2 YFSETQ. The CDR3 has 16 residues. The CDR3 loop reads CASTTPGGLSTDTQYF. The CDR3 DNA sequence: TGCGCCAGCACCACCCCGGGGGGACTTAGCACAGATACGCAGTATTTT.

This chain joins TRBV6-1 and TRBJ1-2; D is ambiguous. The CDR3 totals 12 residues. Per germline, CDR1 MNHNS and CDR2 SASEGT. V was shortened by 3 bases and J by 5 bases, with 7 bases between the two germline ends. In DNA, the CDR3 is TGTGCCAGCAGTGACGGGGAGTATGGCTACACCTTC. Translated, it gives CASSDGEYGYTF.

The CDR3 here is CASSYSAYQPQHF. The CDR3 bases are TGTGCCAGCAGTTACTCGGCGTATCAGCCCCAGCATTTT. The genes are TRBV6-5 and TRBJ1-5, with D unresolved. V lost 0 bases and J lost 5, with 5 bases in between. The CDR3 consists of 13 residues. The V gene's germline CDR1 is MNHEY and CDR2 SVGAGI.

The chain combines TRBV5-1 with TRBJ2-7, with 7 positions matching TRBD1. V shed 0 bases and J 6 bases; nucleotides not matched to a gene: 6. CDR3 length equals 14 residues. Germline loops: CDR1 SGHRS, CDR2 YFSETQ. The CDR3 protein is CASSLGQGTGEQYV. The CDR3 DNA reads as TGCGCCAGCAGCTTGGGACAGGGAACGGGCGAGCAGTACGTC.

The DNA of the CDR3 is TGTGCCAGCAGCGGACGGACAGGGGCAGGAAACACCATATATTTT. This codes for CASSGRTGAGNTIYF. The rearrangement links TRBV5-5 to TRBJ1-3; 9 positions match TRBD1. Trimming at V came to 4 bases and at J to 4 bases, leaving 6 bases not matched to a gene. The CDR3 length is 15 residues. CDR1 is SGHKS, CDR2 YYEKEE, per germline (reference sequence).

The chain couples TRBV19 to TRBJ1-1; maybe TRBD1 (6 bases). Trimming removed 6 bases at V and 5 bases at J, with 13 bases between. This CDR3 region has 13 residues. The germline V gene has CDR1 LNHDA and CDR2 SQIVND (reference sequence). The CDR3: CASRPQGFTEAFF. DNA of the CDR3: TGTGCCAGTAGGCCACAGGGATTTACTGAAGCTTTCTTT.

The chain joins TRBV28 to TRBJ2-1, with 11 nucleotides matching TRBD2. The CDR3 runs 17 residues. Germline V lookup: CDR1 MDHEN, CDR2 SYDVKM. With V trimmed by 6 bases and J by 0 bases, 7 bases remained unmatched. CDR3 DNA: TGTGCCAGCAGGGAACTAGCGGGGGACAGCTCCTACAATGAGCAGTTCTTC. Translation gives CASRELAGDSSYNEQFF.

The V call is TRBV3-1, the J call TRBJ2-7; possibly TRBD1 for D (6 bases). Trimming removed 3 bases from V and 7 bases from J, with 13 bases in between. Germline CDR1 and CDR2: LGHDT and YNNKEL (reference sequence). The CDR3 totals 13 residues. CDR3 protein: CASSQTPGEEQYV. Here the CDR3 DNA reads TGTGCCAGCAGCCAGACCCCAGGGGAGGAGCAGTACGTC.

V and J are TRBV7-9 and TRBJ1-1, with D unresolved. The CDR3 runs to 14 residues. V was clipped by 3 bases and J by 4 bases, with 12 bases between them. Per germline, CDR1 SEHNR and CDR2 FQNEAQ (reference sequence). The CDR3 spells CASSFGEGSTEAFF. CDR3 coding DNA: TGTGCCAGCAGCTTCGGGGAGGGATCCACTGAAGCTTTCTTT.

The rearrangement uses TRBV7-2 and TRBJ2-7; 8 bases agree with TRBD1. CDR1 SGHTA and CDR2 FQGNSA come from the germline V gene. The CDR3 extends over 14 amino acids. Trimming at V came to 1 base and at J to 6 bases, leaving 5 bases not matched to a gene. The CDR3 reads CASSLVGQGSEQYF. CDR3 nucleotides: TGTGCCAGCAGCTTAGTTGGACAGGGAAGCGAGCAGTACTTC.

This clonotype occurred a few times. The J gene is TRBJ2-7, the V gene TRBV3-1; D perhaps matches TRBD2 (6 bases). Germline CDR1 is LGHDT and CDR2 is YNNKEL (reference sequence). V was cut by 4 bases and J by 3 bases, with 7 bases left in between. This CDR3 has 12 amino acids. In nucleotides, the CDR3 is TGTGCCAGCAGCCGTAGCGGCTACGAGCAGTACTTC. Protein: CASSRSGYEQYF.

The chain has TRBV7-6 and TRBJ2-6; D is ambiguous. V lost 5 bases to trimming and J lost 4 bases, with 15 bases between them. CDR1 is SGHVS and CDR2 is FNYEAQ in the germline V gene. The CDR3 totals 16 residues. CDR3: CASSPRELAGANVLTF. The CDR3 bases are TGTGCCAGCAGCCCCCGTGAGCTTGCCGGGGCCAACGTCCTGACTTTC. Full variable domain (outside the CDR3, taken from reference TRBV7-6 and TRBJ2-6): GAGVSQSPRYKVTKRGQDVALRCDPISGHVSLYWYRQALGQGPEFLTYFNYEAQQDKSGLPNDRFSAERPEGSISTLTIQRTEQRDSAMYRCASSPRELAGANVLTFGAGSRLTVL.

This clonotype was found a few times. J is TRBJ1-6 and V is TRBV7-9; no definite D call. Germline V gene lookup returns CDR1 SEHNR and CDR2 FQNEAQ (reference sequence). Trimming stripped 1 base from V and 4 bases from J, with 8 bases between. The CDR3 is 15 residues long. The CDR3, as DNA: TGTGCCAGCAGCTTAGGGGATATATATAATTCACCCCTCCACTTT. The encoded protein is CASSLGDIYNSPLHF.

The CDR3 DNA is TGTGCCAGCAGCTTATCGCGATTCACAGATACGCAGTATTTT. It is translated as CASSLSRFTDTQYF. The J gene is TRBJ2-3, the V gene TRBV7-2; D ambiguous. From germline, CDR1 is SGHTA and CDR2 FQGNSA. V was shortened by 2 bases and J by 2 bases, with 8 bases between the two germline ends. The CDR3 consists of 14 residues.

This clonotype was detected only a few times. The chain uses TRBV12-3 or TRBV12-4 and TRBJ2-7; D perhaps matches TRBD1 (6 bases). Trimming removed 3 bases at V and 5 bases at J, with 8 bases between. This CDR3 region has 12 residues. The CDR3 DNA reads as TGTGCCAGCAGTTTCGGGACAAACGAGCAGTACGTC. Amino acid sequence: CASSFGTNEQYV.

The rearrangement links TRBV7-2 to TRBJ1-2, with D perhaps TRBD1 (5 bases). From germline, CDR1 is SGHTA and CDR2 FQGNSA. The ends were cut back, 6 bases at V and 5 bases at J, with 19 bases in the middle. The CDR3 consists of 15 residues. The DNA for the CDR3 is TGTGCCAGCAGTCGCACAGCCGGGGCGCTATATGGCTACACCTTC. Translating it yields CASSRTAGALYGYTF.

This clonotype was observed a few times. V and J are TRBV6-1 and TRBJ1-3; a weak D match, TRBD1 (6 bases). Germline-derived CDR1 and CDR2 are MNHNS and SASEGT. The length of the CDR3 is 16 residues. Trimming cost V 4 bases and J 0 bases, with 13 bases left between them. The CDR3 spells CASSGVSGDSGNTIYF. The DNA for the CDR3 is TGTGCCAGCAGTGGAGTGTCAGGGGACTCTGGAAACACCATATATTTT.

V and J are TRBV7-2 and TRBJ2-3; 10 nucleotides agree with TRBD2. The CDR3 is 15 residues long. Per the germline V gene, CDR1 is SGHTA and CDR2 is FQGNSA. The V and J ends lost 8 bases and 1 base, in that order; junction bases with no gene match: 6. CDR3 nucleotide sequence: TGTGCCAGCGGATTAACTAGCGGGGGCACAGATACGCAGTATTTT. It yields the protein CASGLTSGGTDTQYF. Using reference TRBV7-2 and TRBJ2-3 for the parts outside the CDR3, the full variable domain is GAGVSQSPSNKVTEKGKDVELRCDPISGHTALYWYRQSLGQGLEFLIYFQGNSAPDKSGLPSDRFSAERTGGSVSTLTIQRTQQEDSAVYLCASGLTSGGTDTQYFGPGTRLTVL.

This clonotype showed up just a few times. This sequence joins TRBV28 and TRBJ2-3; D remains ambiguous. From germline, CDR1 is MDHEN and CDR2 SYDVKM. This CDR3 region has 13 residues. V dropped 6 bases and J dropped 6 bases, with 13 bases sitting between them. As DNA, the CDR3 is TGTGCCAGCAGCCAACAAAACATTGATACGCAGTATTTT. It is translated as CASSQQNIDTQYF.

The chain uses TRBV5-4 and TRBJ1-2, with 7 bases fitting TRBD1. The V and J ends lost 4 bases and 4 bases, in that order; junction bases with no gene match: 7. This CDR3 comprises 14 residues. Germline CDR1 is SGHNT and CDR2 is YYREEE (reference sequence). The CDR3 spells CASSTGTVPYGYTF. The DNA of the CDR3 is TGTGCCAGCAGCACTGGGACAGTACCCTATGGCTACACCTTC.

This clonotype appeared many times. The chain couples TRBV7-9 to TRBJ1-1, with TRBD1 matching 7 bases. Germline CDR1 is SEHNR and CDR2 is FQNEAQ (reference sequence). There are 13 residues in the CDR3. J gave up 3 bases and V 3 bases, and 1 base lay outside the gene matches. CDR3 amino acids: CASSLQGDTEAFF. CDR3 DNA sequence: TGTGCCAGCAGCTTGCAGGGGGACACTGAAGCTTTCTTT.

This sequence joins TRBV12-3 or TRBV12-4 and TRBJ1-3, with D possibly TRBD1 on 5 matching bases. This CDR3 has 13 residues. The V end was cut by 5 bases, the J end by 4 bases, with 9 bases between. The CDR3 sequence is CASSAGGGNTIYF. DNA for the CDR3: TGTGCCAGCAGTGCCGGGGGGGGAAACACCATATATTTT.